This T cell receptor beta chain came from a study of PD-L1 blockade in urothelial cancer. Time point in this sample: pretreatment peripheral blood. Findings of the study overall: Tumor-associated blood clones were expanded more by durable-benefit patients at 3 weeks.

For this clone: Its antigen is currently unknown.

Produced via immunoSEQ multiplex PCR; TCRdb's table is partial and in-frame only. Of roughly 47,000 clones detected, around 79% appear once; the ten largest clones hold under 11%. The CDR3 is 21 amino acids. In germline, CDR1 is MDHEN, CDR2 SYDVKM. V lost 0 bases, J lost 0 bases, and 21 bases lay in between. The sequenced sample was PBMCs, obtained around atezolizumab (anti-PD-L1) treatment. The chain is built from TRBV28 and TRBJ2-6; D is perhaps TRBD1 (6 bases). This TCR derives from a man in his 70s with urothelial cancer. The CDR3: CASSLWSGVTSTLSGANVLTF. The DNA for the CDR3 is TGTGCCAGCAGTTTATGGTCAGGGGTCACATCTACTCTCTCTGGGGCCAACGTCCTGACTTTC. Together with reference TRBV28 and TRBJ2-6, the CDR3 gives the full variable domain: DVKVTQSSRYLVKRTGEKVFLECVQDMDHENMFWYRQDPGLGLRLIYFSYDVKMKEKGDIPEGYSVSREKKERFSLILESASTNQTSMYLCASSLWSGVTSTLSGANVLTFGAGSRLTVL.